This T cell receptor (beta chain) was captured in a study of T cells in localized non-small cell lung cancer. Findings of the study overall: Tumor samples were not multi-region, leaving intratumor heterogeneity unexcluded. Uninvolved adjacent lung showed the highest T cell clonality, exceeding tumor.

Trimming shortened V by 7 bases and J by 8 bases, and 14 bases separated the two germline ends. Germline CDR1 SQVTM, CDR2 ANQGSEA. CDR3 size: 12 residues. The method was immunoSEQ multiplex PCR; TCRdb's version includes in-frame clones alone and lacks a portion of them. This table holds about 13,000 clones, 28% found once. A remark on this clone: Its cognate antigen is unknown.

The J gene is TRBJ1-4, the V gene TRBV29-1, with D possibly TRBD1 on 6 matching bases. The sequences come from lung tumor tissue, collected before any cancer treatment. The TCR sequence derives from an older female donor with stage I lung adenocarcinoma. In nucleotides, the CDR3 is TGCAGCGGGAAAAAGGGGGGGGAAAAACTGTTTTTT. Translation gives CSGKKGGEKLFF.